This T cell receptor beta chain was recovered during a study of blood T cells in healthy people across ages. Findings and limits, study-wide: Naive T cell percentage by flow cytometry tracked strongly with beta diversity.

Germline CDR1 and CDR2: SGHVS and FNYEAQ. This CDR3 has 16 residues. V lost 5 bases and J lost 6; bases outside the gene matches: 13. A note on this clonotype: What it binds is unknown.

Alongside a J-beta primer mix, a sample-barcoded 5' primer served in a second PCR lasting about 7 to 12 cycles. Per sample, CDR3-containing paired-end reads numbered at least 2.5 million. One entry per CDR3 protein results from TCRdb running MiXCR on the 5' RACE reads. Of around 1,800,000 distinct CDR3 sequences listed, approximately 39% are singletons. The study drew donors from healthy Caucasian individuals in Russia aged 6 to 90. Total RNA was isolated from each sample in quantities of at least 6 micrograms. This receptor was identified in a human donor in good health. V and J are TRBV7-6 and TRBJ2-3; 8 bases fit TRBD1. Source material: blood. The CDR3 coding sequence is TGTGCCAGCAGCCTCCTAGTTGGACAGGGACCCGATACGCAGTATTTT. Translated: CASSLLVGQGPDTQYF.